This T cell receptor beta chain was sequenced for a study of beta chain features in type 1 diabetes. As every portion of the isolated RNA was reverse transcribed, the sequencing read expressed TCRB transcripts. Profiled with immunoSEQ multiplex PCR; TCRdb holds only in-frame clones, not every one. The sample consists of roughly 300,000 clones, 8% of them appearing once. This TCR was sampled from a woman under 30 in good health. The material sequenced was central memory CD4+ T cells from blood.

DNA of the CDR3: TGCGCCAGCAGCTCCGGGACAGCGAGGAACTATGGCTACACCTTC. Translation gives CASSSGTARNYGYTF. The V call is TRBV5-1, the J call TRBJ1-2; the match to TRBD1 covers 7 bases. Germline CDR1 is SGHRS and CDR2 is YFSETQ. The V gene end was trimmed by 3 bases and the J gene end by 2 bases; junction bases not matched to a gene: 7. The length of the CDR3 is 15 residues.